The 20 T cell receptor beta chains presented below share a single source sample, sequenced in a study of technical replicates of blood from a handful of donors. This table comes from immunoSEQ multiplex PCR, and its TCRdb copy is limited to in-frame clones, with some not included. The data hold about 80,000 clones, with about 97% observed a single time. Material for sequencing was T cells isolated from PBMCs. Receptors were obtained from a human donor in good health.

DNA for the CDR3: TGTGCCAGCAGTTACTCGGGCCTACCCTACGAGCAGTACTTC. Translating it yields CASSYSGLPYEQYF. The rearrangement links TRBV6-5 to TRBJ2-7; D is uncertain. The V gene lost 0 bases and the J gene lost 2 bases, with 8 bases spanning the gap. CDR1 MNHEY and CDR2 SVGAGI come from the germline V gene. The CDR3 extends over 14 amino acids.

The chain uses TRBV7-7 and TRBJ2-4, with TRBD1 identical over 7 bases. V shed 5 bases and J 7 bases; nucleotides not matched to a gene: 14. Germline V gene lookup returns CDR1 SSHAT and CDR2 FNYEAQ (reference sequence). The CDR3 contains 16 residues. CDR3 in amino acids: CASSPSQRQGKNIQYF. The CDR3 DNA reads TGTGCCAGCAGCCCGAGTCAAAGACAGGGCAAGAACATTCAGTACTTC.

V and J are TRBV7-8 and TRBJ2-2, with 7 bases identical to TRBD2. CDR3 length: 16 amino acids. Germline assignment: CDR1 SGHVS and CDR2 FQNEAQ. Losses at the gene ends were 2 bases for V and 1 base for J; bases not matched to a gene: 4. This CDR3 is CASSLLGGRNTGELFF. DNA of the CDR3: TGTGCCAGCAGCTTATTGGGGGGGAGGAACACCGGGGAGCTGTTTTTT. Supplemented by reference TRBV7-8 and TRBJ2-2, the full variable domain reads GAGVSQSPRYKVAKRGQDVALRCDPISGHVSLFWYQQALGQGPEFLTYFQNEAQLDKSGLPSDRFFAERPEGSVSTLKIQRTQQEDSAVYLCASSLLGGRNTGELFFGEGSRLTVL.

V usage is TRBV9 and J usage is TRBJ2-1; D might be TRBD2 (6 bases). With 0 bases removed from V and 3 bases from J, the gap between germline ends came to 10 bases. CDR1 is SGDLS and CDR2 is YYNGEE in the germline V gene. CDR3 length: 15 amino acids. The CDR3 is CASSVVGGIYNEQFF. CDR3 DNA: TGTGCCAGCAGCGTAGTTGGGGGGATCTACAATGAGCAGTTCTTC.

This chain uses TRBV2 with TRBJ1-1; possible D gene TRBD1, 6 bases. V lost 5 bases and J lost 0, with 13 bases in between. Per germline, CDR1 SNHLY and CDR2 FYNNEI. The length of the CDR3 is 15 residues. CDR3 protein: CASSIAGAMNTEAFF. CDR3 sequence (DNA): TGTGCCAGCAGTATCGCGGGGGCAATGAACACTGAAGCTTTCTTT.

This clone came up once. This chain uses TRBV6-1 with TRBJ2-1, with TRBD2 matching 12 bases. Unmatched junction bases numbered 4, after V lost 2 bases and J lost 8 bases. This CDR3 has 15 residues. Germline V gene lookup returns CDR1 MNHNS and CDR2 SASEGT. CDR3 protein: CASSEPPSGGDEQFF. CDR3 bases: TGTGCCAGCAGTGAACCGCCTAGCGGGGGGGATGAGCAGTTCTTC.

The V call is TRBV13, the J call TRBJ2-2; 8 positions match TRBD2. Trimming at V came to 1 base and at J to 1 base, leaving 11 bases not matched to a gene. This CDR3 is built from 19 residues. Looked up from germline, CDR1 is PRHDT and CDR2 is FYEKMQ (reference sequence). The CDR3 coding sequence is TGTGCCAGCAGCTTAGTCCCCCGGACTAGCCAGATGAACACCGGGGAGCTGTTTTTT. It translates to CASSLVPRTSQMNTGELFF.

The V call is TRBV15, the J call TRBJ1-2, with D possibly TRBD1 on 6 matching bases. The CDR3 spans 13 residues. CDR1 is LNHNV, CDR2 YYDKDF, per germline (reference sequence). V lost 5 bases and J lost 4, with 11 bases in between. CDR3 DNA: TGTGCCACCAGCCTGACAGGCACCTATGGCTACACCTTC. Residues: CATSLTGTYGYTF.

This chain connects TRBV7-2 to TRBJ2-1; a weak D match, TRBD1 (5 bases). Trimming took 5 bases from V and 0 from J, leaving 11 bases between them. The germline gives CDR1 SGHTA, CDR2 FQGNSA. This CDR3 is 15 amino acids long. CDR3 loop: CASSKGPVSYNEQFF. The CDR3 coding sequence is TGTGCCAGCAGCAAGGGGCCCGTCTCCTACAATGAGCAGTTCTTC.

The V call is TRBV28, the J call TRBJ2-7; 7 nucleotides align to TRBD2. Germline CDR1 reads MDHEN; CDR2 reads SYDVKM. The CDR3 extends over 15 amino acids. J lost 6 bases, V lost 5 bases, and 13 bases had no gene match. CDR3 residues: CASSPLWGEGGEQYF. Written as DNA, the CDR3 is TGTGCCAGCAGTCCCCTTTGGGGGGAGGGTGGCGAGCAGTACTTC.

The chain couples TRBV4-2 to TRBJ2-3; 9 bases map to TRBD2. The CDR3 consists of 16 residues. Germline V gene lookup returns CDR1 LGHNA and CDR2 YNFKEQ. V shed 7 bases and J 4 bases; nucleotides not matched to a gene: 12. The CDR3 sequence is CASTPGAVAGADTQYF. CDR3 in DNA: TGTGCCAGCACCCCGGGGGCAGTAGCGGGAGCAGATACGCAGTATTTT.

The rearrangement joins TRBV30 to TRBJ1-1; D might be TRBD1 (6 bases). The germline V gene encodes CDR1 GTSNPN and CDR2 SVGIG (reference sequence). Trimming took off 3 bases at V and 1 base at J, with 6 bases between the two ends. The CDR3 length is 12 residues. The CDR3 nucleotides are TGTGCCTGGAGGGGGGCGAACACTGAAGCTTTCTTT. Translating gives CAWRGANTEAFF.

The rearrangement links TRBV30 to TRBJ1-3; possible D gene TRBD1, 5 bases. The CDR3 has 11 amino acids. The V gene lost 5 bases and the J gene lost 8 bases, with 10 bases spanning the gap. Germline V gene sequence: CDR1 GTSNPN, CDR2 SVGIG (reference sequence). DNA for the CDR3: TGTGCCTGGTCCCCGGGGGACACCATATATTTT. Amino acids: CAWSPGDTIYF.

The genes are TRBV27 and TRBJ1-5; 7 bases agree with TRBD1. CDR1 and CDR2 (germline): MNHEY, SMNVEV (reference sequence). The J segment lost 2 bases and the V segment lost 5 bases, leaving 6 bases of the junction unmatched. The CDR3 extends over 15 amino acids. This chain's CDR3 is CASSEGQLRNQPQHF. The CDR3 DNA reads as TGTGCCAGCAGTGAGGGACAGCTCCGCAATCAGCCCCAGCATTTT.

V is TRBV5-1 and J is TRBJ2-2; D is ambiguous. Germline values: CDR1 SGHRS, CDR2 YFSETQ. The germline V and J ends were trimmed by 0 bases and 3 bases, with 12 bases remaining between them. CDR3 length: 16 amino acids. CDR3 coding DNA: TGCGCCAGCAGCTTGGTAGCCCAGAGCTACACCGGGGAGCTGTTTTTT. Translated, it gives CASSLVAQSYTGELFF.

V and J are TRBV5-1 and TRBJ2-3, with 11 nucleotides matching TRBD2. The CDR3 runs to 17 residues. Looked up from germline, CDR1 is SGHRS and CDR2 is YFSETQ. Unmatched junction bases numbered 10, after V lost 5 bases and J lost 2 bases. The CDR3 DNA sequence: TGCGCCAGCAGGCTAGCGGGGGGCCCTTACATCACAGATACGCAGTATTTT. Its translation: CASRLAGGPYITDTQYF.

The chain joins TRBV25-1 to TRBJ2-1, with D perhaps matching TRBD1 (5 bases). CDR1 is MGHDK and CDR2 is SYGVNS in the germline V gene. The CDR3 runs to 13 residues. The V end was cut by 6 bases, the J end by 8 bases, with 14 bases between. The CDR3 is CASSEQVWDEQFF. The CDR3 nucleotides read TGTGCCAGCAGCGAACAGGTCTGGGATGAGCAGTTCTTC.

This chain links TRBV7-8 with TRBJ1-2, with D perhaps matching TRBD1 (5 bases). The CDR3 is 15 residues long. V was cut by 0 bases and J by 6 bases, with 14 bases left in between. Looked up from germline, CDR1 is SGHVS and CDR2 is FQNEAQ. The CDR3 reads CASSLAVGGENGYTF. In nucleotides, the CDR3 is TGTGCCAGCAGCTTAGCTGTCGGGGGTGAGAATGGCTACACCTTC.

The chain recombines TRBV6-1 with TRBJ2-3; 7 bases match TRBD2. CDR1 is MNHNS and CDR2 is SASEGT in the germline V gene. The junction had 9 bases not matched to a gene; V was cut back by 4 bases and J by 2 bases. The CDR3 has 16 residues. CDR3 amino acids: CASSVRLAEFTDTQYF. The CDR3 DNA follows: TGTGCCAGCAGTGTACGGCTAGCGGAGTTCACAGATACGCAGTATTTT.

The chain uses TRBV12-5 and TRBJ1-5; D remains unclear. This CDR3 spans 14 amino acids. From germline, CDR1 is LGHNT and CDR2 FRNRAP. V was pared by 3 bases and J by 5 bases, with 11 bases between. The CDR3 loop reads CASGLGFADQPQHF. The CDR3 nucleotides read TGTGCTAGTGGTTTAGGTTTCGCGGATCAGCCCCAGCATTTT.